The present entry profiles one TCR beta chain with its context. What it binds is unknown. The data originate from a study of T cells after yellow fever vaccination. On the study more broadly: Fractions low in cell number were prepared with SMART-Seq v4 Ultra Low Input.

TCRdb itself ran the 5' RACE reads through MiXCR, one entry per CDR3 protein. The sample shows under 100,000 distinct CDR3 sequences, under 7% of them seen only once. Study outcomes and limitations: Sorted repertoires could include abundant contaminating clonotypes from bulk cells.

Germline loops: CDR1 MNHEY, CDR2 SMNVEV (reference sequence). V was clipped by 3 bases and J by 4 bases, with 13 bases between them. There are 15 residues in the CDR3. The origin of this receptor is a man between 18 and 35 years old who received the YFV17D yellow fever vaccine. Source: CD8+ T cells sorted from PBMCs, taken 10 days after the yellow fever booster vaccination. This chain connects TRBV27 to TRBJ2-1; D may match TRBD1 or TRBD2 (6 bases each). The CDR3 coding sequence is TGTGCCAGCAGTTTGAGGTCGGGGGCTTACAATGAGCAGTTCTTC. Translated, it gives CASSLRSGAYNEQFF.